Listed below are T cell receptor beta chains from one sample, sequenced in a study of T-cell memory formation after mild COVID-19. TCRdb called the 5' RACE reads again in MiXCR, with one record for every CDR3 protein. The repertoire has some 250,000 distinct CDR3 sequences, approximately 18% of them found once; the top ten carry more than 20%. Sequencing used PBMCs or a T cell subset sorted from them (not recorded which). The receptors here all came from a man aged 18 to 35 who had mild COVID-19 (a few samples of this study predate the infection). Cell type and time point are not known. Each CDR3 is given with its conserved first and last residue. The D gene is left open where the match is weak. The listing skips clone size in some rows; elsewhere it reads once, few, many or a size class.

size,D,V,J,DNA,CDR3
-,-,TRBV2,TRBJ1-1,TGTGCCACCAGTAACCAGGGAGTGAACACTGAAGCTTTCTTT,CATSNQGVNTEAFF
few,TRBD1,TRBV5-1,TRBJ1-2,TGCGCCAGCAGCCCGACAGGGTTCTATGGCTACACCTTC,CASSPTGFYGYTF
-,-,TRBV7-9,TRBJ2-3,TGTGCCAGCAGCTCATACCGGGATTACGCCCCAGATACGCAGTATTTT,CASSSYRDYAPDTQYF
-,TRBD1,TRBV14,TRBJ1-1,TGTGCCAGCAGCCAGTCAGGGGGCGACTCCAGGACTGAAGCTTTCTTT,CASSQSGGDSRTEAFF
many,-,TRBV7-3,TRBJ2-2,TGTGCCAGCAGCTCAGAATTGGGCACCGGGGAGCTGTTTTTT,CASSSELGTGELFF
few,TRBD2,TRBV5-1,TRBJ2-1,TGCGCCAGCAGAAATAGCGGGGGGGACAATGAGCAGTTCTTC,CASRNSGGDNEQFF
-,-,TRBV6-5,TRBJ1-2,TGTGCCAGCAGTTACTCTGGTACCACCTATGGCTACACCTTC,CASSYSGTTYGYTF
many,TRBD1,TRBV3-1,TRBJ2-7,TGTGCCAGCAACCGACAGGGGAACGAGCAGTACTTC,CASNRQGNEQYF
few,-,TRBV18,TRBJ1-2,TGTGCCAGCTCCCGGGGGAATAGCCTCTATGGCTACACCTTC,CASSRGNSLYGYTF
-,-,TRBV7-9,TRBJ1-2,TGTGCCAGCAGCTCCCAGTTCTGGGACGCCCTTTCGGGCTACACCTTC,CASSSQFWDALSGYTF
-,TRBD1,TRBV25-1,TRBJ2-3,TGTGCCAGCAGTGACCGACAGGGGGCAGATACGCAGTATTTT,CASSDRQGADTQYF
-,-,TRBV5-1,TRBJ1-1,TGCGCCAGCGGATGGGGGAACACTGAAGCTTTCTTT,CASGWGNTEAFF
few,-,TRBV2,TRBJ2-5,TGTGCCAGCAGTCACGCTGGGTGGGAGACCCAGTACTTC,CASSHAGWETQYF
-,-,TRBV6-5,TRBJ2-3,TGTGCCAGCAGTCTGTGGGGCGCTAACACAGATACGCAGTATTTT,CASSLWGANTDTQYF
-,TRBD1,TRBV19,TRBJ1-6,TGTGCCAGTAAGGGACAGTGGGATTCACCCCTCCACTTT,CASKGQWDSPLHF
few,-,TRBV10-3,TRBJ2-5,TGTGCCATCAGTGAAGGGGGACGAGAGACCCAGTACTTC,CAISEGGRETQYF